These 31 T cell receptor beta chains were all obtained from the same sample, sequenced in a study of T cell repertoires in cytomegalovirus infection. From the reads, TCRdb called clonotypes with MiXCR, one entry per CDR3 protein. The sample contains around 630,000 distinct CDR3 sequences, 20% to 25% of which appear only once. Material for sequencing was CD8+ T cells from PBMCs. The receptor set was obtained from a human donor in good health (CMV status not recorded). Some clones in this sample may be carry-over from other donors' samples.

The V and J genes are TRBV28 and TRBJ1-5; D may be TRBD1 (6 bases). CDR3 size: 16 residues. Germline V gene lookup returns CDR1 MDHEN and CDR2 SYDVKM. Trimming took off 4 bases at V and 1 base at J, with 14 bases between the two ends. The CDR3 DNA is TGTGCCAGCAGTTCTTGGACAGCCTCGAGCAATCAGCCCCAGCATTTT. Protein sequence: CASSSWTASSNQPQHF.

The CDR3 sequence is CASMGFTDTQYF. In DNA, the CDR3 is TGTGCCAGCATGGGTTTCACAGATACGCAGTATTTT. The chain is built from TRBV27 and TRBJ2-3; no reliable D call. Germline V gene lookup returns CDR1 MNHEY and CDR2 SMNVEV (reference sequence). V gave up 7 bases and J gave up 2 bases, with 7 bases separating them. The CDR3 extends over 12 amino acids.

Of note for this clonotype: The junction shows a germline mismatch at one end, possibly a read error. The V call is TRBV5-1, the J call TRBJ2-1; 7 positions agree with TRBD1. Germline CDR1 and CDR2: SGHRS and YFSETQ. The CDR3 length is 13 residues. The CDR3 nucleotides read TGTGCCAGCAGGACAGGACTCAACAATGAGCAGTTCTTC. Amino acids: CASRTGLNNEQFF.

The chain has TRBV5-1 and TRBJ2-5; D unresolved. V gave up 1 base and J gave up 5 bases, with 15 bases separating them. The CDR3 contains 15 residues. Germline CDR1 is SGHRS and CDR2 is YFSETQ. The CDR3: CASSLRGLVAETQYF. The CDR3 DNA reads TGCGCCAGCAGCTTGAGAGGTCTAGTCGCCGAGACCCAGTACTTC.

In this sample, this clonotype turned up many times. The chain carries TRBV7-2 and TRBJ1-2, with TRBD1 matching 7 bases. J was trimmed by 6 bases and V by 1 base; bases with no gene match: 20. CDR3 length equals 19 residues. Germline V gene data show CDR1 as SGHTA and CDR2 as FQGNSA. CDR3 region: CASSLGNLGEGAAIDGYTF. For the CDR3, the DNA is TGTGCCAGCAGCTTAGGGAATTTAGGGGAGGGGGCGGCCATCGATGGCTACACCTTC. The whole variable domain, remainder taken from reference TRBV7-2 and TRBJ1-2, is GAGVSQSPSNKVTEKGKDVELRCDPISGHTALYWYRQSLGQGLEFLIYFQGNSAPDKSGLPSDRFSAERTGGSVSTLTIQRTQQEDSAVYLCASSLGNLGEGAAIDGYTFGSGTRLTVV.

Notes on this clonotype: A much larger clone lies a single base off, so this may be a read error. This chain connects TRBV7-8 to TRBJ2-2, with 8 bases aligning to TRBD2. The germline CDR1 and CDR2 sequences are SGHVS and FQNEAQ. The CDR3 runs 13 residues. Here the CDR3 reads CTSSLAGPWELFF. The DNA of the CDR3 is TGTACCAGCAGCTTAGCGGGGCCGTGGGAGCTGTTTTTT.

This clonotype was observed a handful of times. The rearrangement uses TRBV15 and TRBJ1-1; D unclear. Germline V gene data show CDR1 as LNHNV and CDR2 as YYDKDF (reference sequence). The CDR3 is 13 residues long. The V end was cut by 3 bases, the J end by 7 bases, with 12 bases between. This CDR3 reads CATSRNTRVEAFF. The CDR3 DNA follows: TGTGCCACCAGCAGGAATACTCGGGTTGAAGCTTTCTTT.

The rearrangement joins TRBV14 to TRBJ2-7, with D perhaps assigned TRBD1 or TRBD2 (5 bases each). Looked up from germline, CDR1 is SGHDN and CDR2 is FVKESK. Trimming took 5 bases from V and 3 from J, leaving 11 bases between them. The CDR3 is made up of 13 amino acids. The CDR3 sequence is CASSFEGRYEQYF. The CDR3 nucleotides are TGTGCCAGCAGCTTTGAGGGGCGCTACGAGCAGTACTTC.

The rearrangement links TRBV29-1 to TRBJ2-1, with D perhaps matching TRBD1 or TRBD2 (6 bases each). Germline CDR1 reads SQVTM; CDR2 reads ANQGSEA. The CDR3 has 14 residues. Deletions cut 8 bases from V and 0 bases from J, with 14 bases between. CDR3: CSTGGRGSYNEQFF. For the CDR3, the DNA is TGCAGCACTGGGGGGCGGGGCTCCTACAATGAGCAGTTCTTC.

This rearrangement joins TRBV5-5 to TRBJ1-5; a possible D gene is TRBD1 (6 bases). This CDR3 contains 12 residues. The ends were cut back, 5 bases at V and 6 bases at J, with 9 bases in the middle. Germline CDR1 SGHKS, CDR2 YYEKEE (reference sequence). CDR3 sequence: CASSAQGQPQHF. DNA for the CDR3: TGTGCCAGCAGTGCACAGGGTCAGCCCCAGCATTTT.

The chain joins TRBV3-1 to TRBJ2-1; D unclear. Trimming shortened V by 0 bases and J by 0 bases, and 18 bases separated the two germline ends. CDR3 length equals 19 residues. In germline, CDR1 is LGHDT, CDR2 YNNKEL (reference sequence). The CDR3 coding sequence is TGTGCCAGCAGCCAAGATTCAGGCCAACGTGCTAGCTCCTACAATGAGCAGTTCTTC. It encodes CASSQDSGQRASSYNEQFF.

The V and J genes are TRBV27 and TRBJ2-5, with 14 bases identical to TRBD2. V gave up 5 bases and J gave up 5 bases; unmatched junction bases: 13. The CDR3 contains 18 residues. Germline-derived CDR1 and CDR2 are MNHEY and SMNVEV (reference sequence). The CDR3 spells CASSLSGTSGGAGETQYF. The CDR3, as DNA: TGTGCCAGCAGTCTCTCCGGGACTAGCGGGGGAGCGGGGGAGACCCAGTACTTC.

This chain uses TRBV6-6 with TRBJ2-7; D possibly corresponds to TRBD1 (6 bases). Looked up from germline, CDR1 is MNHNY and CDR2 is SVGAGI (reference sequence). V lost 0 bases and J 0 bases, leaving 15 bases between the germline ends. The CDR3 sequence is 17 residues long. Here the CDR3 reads CASSYSNQGPSSYEQYV. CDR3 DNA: TGTGCCAGCAGTTACTCGAACCAGGGGCCCTCCTCCTACGAGCAGTACGTC.

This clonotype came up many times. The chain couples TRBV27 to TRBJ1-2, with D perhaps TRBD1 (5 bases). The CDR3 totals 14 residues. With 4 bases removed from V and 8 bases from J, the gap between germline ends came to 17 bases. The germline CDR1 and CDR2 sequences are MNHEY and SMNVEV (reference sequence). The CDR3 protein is CASSSRRDSGGYTF. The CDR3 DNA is TGTGCCAGCAGTTCCCGCAGGGATTCTGGCGGCTACACCTTC.

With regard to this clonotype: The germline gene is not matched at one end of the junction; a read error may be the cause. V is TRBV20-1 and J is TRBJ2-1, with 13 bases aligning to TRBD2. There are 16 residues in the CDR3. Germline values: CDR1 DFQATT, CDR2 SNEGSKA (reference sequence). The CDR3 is CGARVPGLAGLYEQFF. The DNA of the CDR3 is TGCGGTGCTAGAGTCCCGGGACTAGCGGGGCTCTATGAGCAGTTCTTC.

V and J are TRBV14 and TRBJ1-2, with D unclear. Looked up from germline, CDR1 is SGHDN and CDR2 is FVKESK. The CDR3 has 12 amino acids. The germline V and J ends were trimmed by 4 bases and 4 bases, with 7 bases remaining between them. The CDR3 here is CASSPYLYGYTF. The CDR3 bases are TGTGCCAGCAGCCCTTACCTCTATGGCTACACCTTC.

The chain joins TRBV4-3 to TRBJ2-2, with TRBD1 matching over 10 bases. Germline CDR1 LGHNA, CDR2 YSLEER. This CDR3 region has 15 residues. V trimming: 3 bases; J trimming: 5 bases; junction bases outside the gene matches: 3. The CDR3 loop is CASSHTGQGTGELFF. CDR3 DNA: TGCGCCAGCAGCCATACGGGACAGGGGACCGGGGAGCTGTTTTTT.

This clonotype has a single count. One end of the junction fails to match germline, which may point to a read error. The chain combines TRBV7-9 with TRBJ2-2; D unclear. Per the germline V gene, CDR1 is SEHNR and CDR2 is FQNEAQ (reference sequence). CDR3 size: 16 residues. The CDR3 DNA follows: TGTGCCAACAGCCTCCTAGGCAGAGCGAACACCGGGGAGCTGTTTTTT. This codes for CANSLLGRANTGELFF.

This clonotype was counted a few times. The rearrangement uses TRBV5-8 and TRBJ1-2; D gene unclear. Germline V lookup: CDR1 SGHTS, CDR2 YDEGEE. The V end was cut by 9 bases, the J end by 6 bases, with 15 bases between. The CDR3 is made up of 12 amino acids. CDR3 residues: CATTKGPNGYTF. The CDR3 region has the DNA TGTGCCACCACCAAGGGCCCTAATGGCTACACCTTC.

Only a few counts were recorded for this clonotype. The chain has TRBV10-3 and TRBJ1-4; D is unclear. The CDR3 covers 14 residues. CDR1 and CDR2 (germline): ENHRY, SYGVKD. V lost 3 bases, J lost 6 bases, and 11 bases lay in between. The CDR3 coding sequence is TGTGCCATCAGTGATATTCTGGAGGATGAAAAACTGTTTTTT. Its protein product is CAISDILEDEKLFF.

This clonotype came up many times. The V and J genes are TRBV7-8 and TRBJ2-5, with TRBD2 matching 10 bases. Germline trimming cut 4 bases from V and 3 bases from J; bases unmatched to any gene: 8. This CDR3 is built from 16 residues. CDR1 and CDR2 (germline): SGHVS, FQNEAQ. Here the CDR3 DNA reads TGTGCCAGCAGCTCATTCCTAGCGGGGGCCGAAGAGACCCAGTACTTC. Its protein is CASSSFLAGAEETQYF.

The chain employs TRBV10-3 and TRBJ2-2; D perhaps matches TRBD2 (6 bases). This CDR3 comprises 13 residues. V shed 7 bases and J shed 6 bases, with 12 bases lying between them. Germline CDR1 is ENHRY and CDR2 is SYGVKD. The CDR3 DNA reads TGTGCCATCAAAACGGGGGAGGCCGGGGAGCTGTTTTTT. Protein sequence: CAIKTGEAGELFF.

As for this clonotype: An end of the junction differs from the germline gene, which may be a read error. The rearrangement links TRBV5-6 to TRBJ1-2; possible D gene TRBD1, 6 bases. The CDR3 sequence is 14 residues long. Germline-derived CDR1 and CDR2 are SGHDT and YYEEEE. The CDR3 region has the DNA TGTGCCAACAGCTTGGCCGGGACAAGTCTAGGCTACACCTTC. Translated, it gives CANSLAGTSLGYTF.

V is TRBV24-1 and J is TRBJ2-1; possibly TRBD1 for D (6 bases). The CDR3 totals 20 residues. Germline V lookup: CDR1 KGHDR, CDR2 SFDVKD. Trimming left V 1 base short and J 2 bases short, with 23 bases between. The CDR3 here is CATSDFLQSVGDTTYNEQFF. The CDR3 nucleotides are TGTGCCACCAGTGATTTCCTACAGAGTGTCGGGGACACTACCTACAATGAGCAGTTCTTC.

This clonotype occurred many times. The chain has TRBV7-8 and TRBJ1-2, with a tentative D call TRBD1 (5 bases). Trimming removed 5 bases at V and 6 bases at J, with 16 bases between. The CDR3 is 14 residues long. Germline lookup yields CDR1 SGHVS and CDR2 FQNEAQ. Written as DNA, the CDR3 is TGTGCCAGCAGCCCCGCCCCGGGACTGAATGGCTACACCTTC. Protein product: CASSPAPGLNGYTF. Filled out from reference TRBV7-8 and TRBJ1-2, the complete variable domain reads GAGVSQSPRYKVAKRGQDVALRCDPISGHVSLFWYQQALGQGPEFLTYFQNEAQLDKSGLPSDRFFAERPEGSVSTLKIQRTQQEDSAVYLCASSPAPGLNGYTFGSGTRLTVV.

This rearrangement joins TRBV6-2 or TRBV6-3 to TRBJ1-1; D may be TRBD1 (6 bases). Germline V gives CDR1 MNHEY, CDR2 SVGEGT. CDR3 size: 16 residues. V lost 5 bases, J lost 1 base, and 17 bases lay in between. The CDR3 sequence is CASSHLIPGENTEAFF. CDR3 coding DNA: TGTGCCAGCAGTCACCTGATTCCAGGGGAGAACACTGAAGCTTTCTTT.

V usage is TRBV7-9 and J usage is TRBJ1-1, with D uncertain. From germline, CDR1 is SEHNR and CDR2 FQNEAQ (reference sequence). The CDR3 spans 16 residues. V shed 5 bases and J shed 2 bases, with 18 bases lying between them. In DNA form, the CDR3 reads TGTGCCAGCAGCCGAAGACACCGGGTCTTTAACACTGAAGCTTTCTTT. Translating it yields CASSRRHRVFNTEAFF.

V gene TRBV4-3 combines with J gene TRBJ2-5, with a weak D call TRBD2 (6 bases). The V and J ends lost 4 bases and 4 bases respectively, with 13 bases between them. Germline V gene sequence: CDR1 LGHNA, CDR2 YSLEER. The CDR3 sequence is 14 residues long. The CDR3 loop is CASSPDGGPETQYF. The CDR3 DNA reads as TGCGCCAGCAGCCCAGACGGGGGACCAGAGACCCAGTACTTC.

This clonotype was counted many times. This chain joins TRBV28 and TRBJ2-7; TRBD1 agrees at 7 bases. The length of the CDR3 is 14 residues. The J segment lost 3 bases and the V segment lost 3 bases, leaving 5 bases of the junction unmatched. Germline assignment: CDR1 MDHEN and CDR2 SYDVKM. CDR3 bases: TGTGCCAGCAGTTTTCTGGGACAGATCTACGAGCAGTACGTC. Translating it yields CASSFLGQIYEQYV.

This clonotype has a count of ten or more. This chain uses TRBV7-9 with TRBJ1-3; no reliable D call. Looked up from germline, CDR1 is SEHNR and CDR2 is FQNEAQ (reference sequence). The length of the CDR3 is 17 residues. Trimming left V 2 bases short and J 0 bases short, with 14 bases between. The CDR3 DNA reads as TGTGCCAGCAGCTTAACACGGACGAGGGACTCTGGAAACACCATATATTTT. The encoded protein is CASSLTRTRDSGNTIYF.

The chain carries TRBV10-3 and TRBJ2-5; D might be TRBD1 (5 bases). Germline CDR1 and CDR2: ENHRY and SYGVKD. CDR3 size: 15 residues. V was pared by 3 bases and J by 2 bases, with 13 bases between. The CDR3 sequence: CAISDLRQKQETQYF. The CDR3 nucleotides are TGTGCCATCAGTGACCTCCGACAGAAACAAGAGACCCAGTACTTC.